The 31 T cell receptor beta chains reported below all come from one sample, sequenced in a study of blood T cell repertoires in COVID-19. The data were produced by immunoSEQ multiplex PCR, yet TCRdb's version contains in-frame clones alone and is incomplete. The sample yields about 210,000 clones, around four fifths seen once. Sample: peripheral blood. All receptors derive from a woman between 45 and 60 years old with active or convalescent COVID-19.

The V call is TRBV29-1, the J call TRBJ2-3, with D unclear. V was cut by 4 bases and J by 1 base, with 6 bases left in between. The CDR3 length is 12 residues. The germline gives CDR1 SQVTM, CDR2 ANQGSEA. CDR3 in amino acids: CSVGRRTDTQYF. CDR3 DNA sequence: TGCAGCGTTGGGAGACGCACAGATACGCAGTATTTT.

V and J are TRBV6-5 and TRBJ1-5; tentative D call: TRBD1 (6 bases). The CDR3 covers 15 residues. Trimming took 4 bases from V and 4 from J, leaving 14 bases between them. Germline V CDR1 and CDR2: MNHEY, SVGAGI. The CDR3 spells CASSSYRAPNQPQHF. In DNA form, the CDR3 reads TGTGCCAGCAGTTCCTACAGGGCCCCGAATCAGCCCCAGCATTTT.

This chain uses TRBV18 with TRBJ1-2, with D unresolved. CDR3 length: 12 amino acids. V dropped 6 bases and J dropped 6 bases, with 11 bases sitting between them. The germline CDR1 and CDR2 sequences are KGHSH and LQKENI. The chain's CDR3 is CASSPTVNGYTF. CDR3 in DNA: TGTGCCAGCTCCCCCACAGTAAATGGCTACACCTTC.

The chain employs TRBV13 and TRBJ2-3, with D tentatively TRBD1 (6 bases). The CDR3 sequence is 14 residues long. CDR1 and CDR2 (germline): PRHDT, FYEKMQ (reference sequence). Between the trimmed V and J ends, which lost 6 bases and 6 bases, there was a span of 16 bases. For the CDR3, the DNA is TGTGCCAGCAGGGGGAGAGGGGGTGGGGATACGCAGTATTTT. Amino acid sequence: CASRGRGGGDTQYF.

The CDR3 here is CASSYRTSGRYNEQFF. The CDR3 DNA is TGTGCCAGCAGTTACCGGACTAGCGGGCGGTACAATGAGCAGTTCTTC. V is TRBV6-5 and J is TRBJ2-1; 11 nucleotides match TRBD2. Trimming at V came to 2 bases and at J to 4 bases, leaving 4 bases not matched to a gene. The germline V gene encodes CDR1 MNHEY and CDR2 SVGAGI. CDR3 size: 16 residues.

The genes are TRBV28 and TRBJ1-2, with 11 bases fitting TRBD1. CDR1 is MDHEN and CDR2 is SYDVKM in the germline V gene. The V and J ends lost 5 bases and 4 bases, in that order; junction bases with no gene match: 6. The CDR3 has 15 residues. This CDR3 reads CASSTRTGGVYGYTF. CDR3 sequence (DNA): TGTGCCAGCAGTACACGGACAGGGGGCGTCTATGGCTACACCTTC.

This sequence joins TRBV20-1 and TRBJ2-2, with D possibly matching TRBD2 (6 bases). Deletions cut 3 bases from V and 7 bases from J, with 12 bases between. CDR3 length: 13 amino acids. Germline CDR1 and CDR2: DFQATT and SNEGSKA (reference sequence). Written as DNA, the CDR3 is TGCAGTGCTAGTCTAGGAGGGGTCGGGGAGCTGTTTTTT. Translated: CSASLGGVGELFF.

The V call is TRBV5-1, the J call TRBJ1-2; tentatively, D is TRBD1 (6 bases). Germline V lookup: CDR1 SGHRS, CDR2 YFSETQ. The CDR3 extends over 15 amino acids. V was clipped by 2 bases and J by 0 bases, with 11 bases between them. CDR3 protein: CASSFGQGPNYGYTF. The DNA of the CDR3 is TGCGCCAGCAGCTTCGGGCAGGGGCCTAACTATGGCTACACCTTC.

The chain uses TRBV5-6 and TRBJ1-1; 7 positions agree with TRBD1. Germline-derived CDR1 and CDR2 are SGHDT and YYEEEE. This CDR3 region has 16 residues. Losses at the gene ends were 2 bases for V and 5 bases for J; bases not matched to a gene: 12. Here the CDR3 DNA reads TGTGCCAGCAGCTTAACAGGTGACAGGGTGGGAACTGAAGCTTTCTTT. Translating it yields CASSLTGDRVGTEAFF.

This chain links TRBV6-7 with TRBJ2-7, with 14 bases identical to TRBD2. TRBV6-7 is an open reading frame whose function is uncertain. This CDR3 is 18 amino acids long. V was clipped by 2 bases and J by 6 bases; unmatched bases: 12. CDR3 loop: CASSYPRTSGGSLGEQYV. The CDR3 nucleotides read TGTGCCAGCAGTTACCCGCGGACTAGCGGGGGGTCATTGGGCGAGCAGTACGTC.

This sequence joins TRBV6-2 or TRBV6-3 and TRBJ1-2; D ambiguous. The CDR3 spans 13 residues. The V end lost 2 bases, the J end lost 2 bases, and 6 bases lay between the germline ends. Germline assignment: CDR1 MNHEY and CDR2 SVGEGT. This CDR3 reads CASSYARNYGYTF. The CDR3 bases are TGTGCCAGCAGTTACGCCAGAAACTATGGCTACACCTTC.

V usage is TRBV11-2 and J usage is TRBJ2-1, with TRBD2 matching 8 bases. V trimming: 5 bases; J trimming: 4 bases; junction bases outside the gene matches: 7. CDR3 size: 15 residues. The V gene's germline CDR1 is SGHAT and CDR2 FQNNGV. The CDR3 DNA reads as TGTGCCAGCAGCATGACACTAGCGGAGTACAATGAGCAGTTCTTC. This codes for CASSMTLAEYNEQFF.

The chain recombines TRBV2 with TRBJ1-5; TRBD1 agrees at 8 bases. This CDR3 comprises 17 residues. Germline V gene data show CDR1 as SNHLY and CDR2 as FYNNEI. Germline trimming cut 1 base from V and 4 bases from J; bases unmatched to any gene: 9. The chain's CDR3 is CASSEEAGGGSNQPQHF. The CDR3, as DNA: TGTGCCAGCAGTGAAGAAGCAGGGGGCGGATCGAATCAGCCCCAGCATTTT. Variable domain in full (rest from reference TRBV2 and TRBJ1-5): EPEVTQTPSHQVTQMGQEVILRCVPISNHLYFYWYRQILGQKVEFLVSFYNNEISEKSEIFDDQFSVERPDGSNFTLKIRSTKLEDSAMYFCASSEEAGGGSNQPQHFGDGTRLSIL.

This clone was detected many times. This chain connects TRBV2 to TRBJ2-7, with 11 bases fitting TRBD2. The V gene end was trimmed by 7 bases and the J gene end by 5 bases; junction bases not matched to a gene: 4. The CDR3 is made up of 13 amino acids. Germline V gives CDR1 SNHLY, CDR2 FYNNEI. The CDR3 nucleotides read TGTGCCAGCATAGCGGGAGGGGGGGACGAGCAGTACTTC. It is translated as CASIAGGGDEQYF.

This chain joins TRBV7-9 and TRBJ1-2; TRBD1 agrees at 7 bases. V lost 0 bases to trimming and J lost 7 bases; unmatched junction nucleotides: 5. Germline assignment: CDR1 SEHNR and CDR2 FQNEAQ (reference sequence). CDR3 length: 14 residues. The CDR3 loop reads CASSLARDSGGYTF. The CDR3 nucleotides read TGTGCCAGCAGCTTAGCTAGGGACAGTGGTGGCTACACCTTC.

As concerns this clone: The same CDR3 arises from other DNA sequences in this sample as well. This chain uses TRBV29-1 with TRBJ2-2, with TRBD1 identical over 7 bases. Germline CDR1 SQVTM, CDR2 ANQGSEA. This CDR3 contains 13 residues. The ends lost 4 bases at V and 2 bases at J; junction bases unmatched: 1. The DNA of the CDR3 is TGCAGCGTTGGGGACAGTAACACCGGGGAGCTGTTTTTT. Its translation: CSVGDSNTGELFF.

This clone was seen a few times. V usage is TRBV7-9 and J usage is TRBJ2-2; 7 nucleotides line up with TRBD2. Germline V gene data show CDR1 as SEHNR and CDR2 as FQNEAQ (reference sequence). With V trimmed by 9 bases and J by 3 bases, 7 bases remained unmatched. The CDR3 is 14 amino acids. CDR3 nucleotide sequence: TGTGCCAGACGATCCGGGGGGTACACCGGGGAGCTGTTTTTT. Translated, it gives CARRSGGYTGELFF.

The J gene is TRBJ2-5, the V gene TRBV3-1 (or the pseudogene TRBV3-2); D not certain. The CDR3 totals 13 residues. V was trimmed by 6 bases and J by 5 bases, leaving 13 bases between them. Per the germline V gene, CDR1 is LGHDT and CDR2 is YNNKEL (reference sequence). CDR3 loop: CASSSIPGETQYF. DNA of the CDR3: TGTGCCAGCAGTTCCATACCCGGGGAGACCCAGTACTTC.

The chain employs TRBV19 and TRBJ1-5, with a tentative D call TRBD1 (5 bases). Germline CDR1 and CDR2: LNHDA and SQIVND (reference sequence). Trimming left V 1 base short and J 2 bases short, with 6 bases between. The CDR3 extends over 14 amino acids. The CDR3 DNA reads TGTGCCAGTAGTATAGCCAGGGGCAATCAGCCCCAGCATTTT. This translates into CASSIARGNQPQHF.

This chain uses TRBV18 with TRBJ1-1, with TRBD1 matching 8 bases. This CDR3 is 13 amino acids long. Looked up from germline, CDR1 is KGHSH and CDR2 is LQKENI. V was pared by 3 bases and J by 8 bases, with 5 bases of the junction left unmatched. The DNA of the CDR3 is TGTGCCAGCTCACCCGGCCGGGACAGGGAAGCTTTCTTT. It is translated as CASSPGRDREAFF.

The V gene is TRBV6-6, the J gene TRBJ1-2, with 7 bases lining up with TRBD1. Germline V CDR1 and CDR2: MNHNY, SVGAGI (reference sequence). This CDR3 comprises 15 residues. V dropped 7 bases and J dropped 6; count of bases not matched to a gene: 14. The CDR3 region has the DNA TGTGCCAGCACCTCCCCTACAGGGGAATACAATGGCTACACCTTC. It translates to CASTSPTGEYNGYTF.

The chain is built from TRBV27 and TRBJ2-7; D possibly corresponds to TRBD1 (5 bases). The CDR3 length is 16 residues. The ends were cut back, 3 bases at V and 2 bases at J, with 17 bases in the middle. The V gene's germline CDR1 is MNHEY and CDR2 SMNVEV (reference sequence). The CDR3 loop is CASSFSSLGATYEQYF. DNA of the CDR3: TGTGCCAGCAGTTTTTCGAGTCTAGGGGCAACCTACGAGCAGTACTTC.

The genes are TRBV10-1 and TRBJ1-1, with D maybe TRBD1 (5 bases). In germline, CDR1 is WNHNN, CDR2 SYGVQD (reference sequence). The CDR3 runs to 13 residues. Between the trimmed V and J ends, which lost 4 bases and 0 bases, there was a span of 6 bases. DNA of the CDR3: TGCGCCAGCAGTGTACAGGTGAACACTGAAGCTTTCTTT. Its translation: CASSVQVNTEAFF.

J is TRBJ1-1 and V is TRBV20-1; D not resolved. V was cut by 5 bases and J by 4 bases, with 8 bases left in between. Looked up from germline, CDR1 is DFQATT and CDR2 is SNEGSKA (reference sequence). The CDR3 sequence is 11 residues long. Written as DNA, the CDR3 is TGCAGTGCTTGGAGGGCCACTGAAGCTTTCTTT. Translated, it gives CSAWRATEAFF.

The genes are TRBV28 and TRBJ2-1; the match to TRBD2 covers 9 bases. Germline values: CDR1 MDHEN, CDR2 SYDVKM. This CDR3 spans 15 amino acids. Trimming removed 4 bases from V and 6 bases from J; junction bases left unmatched: 7. CDR3 in DNA: TGTGCCAGCAGTTCTAGCGGGACCGTTCGCAATGAGCAGTTCTTC. As protein: CASSSSGTVRNEQFF.

This chain joins TRBV28 and TRBJ2-7; TRBD1 matches 7 bases. Trimming removed 4 bases from V and 3 bases from J; junction bases left unmatched: 12. The CDR3 has 16 residues. From germline, CDR1 is MDHEN and CDR2 SYDVKM. In nucleotides, the CDR3 is TGTGCCAGCAGTTCGCCGACAACGGGACAGAGCTACGAGCAGTACTTC. Amino acids: CASSSPTTGQSYEQYF.

The rearrangement links TRBV29-1 to TRBJ1-2; weak D call: TRBD1 (6 bases). CDR3 length: 12 amino acids. Per germline, CDR1 SQVTM and CDR2 ANQGSEA. V dropped 7 bases and J dropped 4 bases, with 13 bases sitting between them. DNA of the CDR3: TGCAGCGGACAGGAGTCTACCTATGGCTACACCTTC. Encoded protein: CSGQESTYGYTF.

This chain connects TRBV6-2 or TRBV6-3 to TRBJ1-5; D is perhaps TRBD1 (6 bases). The CDR3 spans 15 residues. Trimming stripped 2 bases from V and 7 bases from J, with 15 bases between. Germline lookup yields CDR1 MNHEY and CDR2 SVGEGT. The CDR3 sequence is CASSYPQGRGQPQHF. In DNA, the CDR3 is TGTGCCAGCAGTTACCCACAGGGCAGAGGGCAGCCCCAGCATTTT.

The chain has TRBV29-1 and TRBJ2-2, with 7 nucleotides matching TRBD2. The CDR3 covers 16 residues. The J segment lost 4 bases and the V segment lost 2 bases, leaving 10 bases of the junction unmatched. Germline V gene lookup returns CDR1 SQVTM and CDR2 ANQGSEA. The CDR3 loop is CSVEPRAGVPTGELFF. CDR3 DNA sequence: TGCAGCGTTGAACCCCGGGCGGGAGTTCCCACCGGGGAGCTGTTTTTT.

The CDR3 DNA follows: TGTGCCAGCAGTTACTCTCCTTTCAGGGGTACCTATGGCTACACCTTC. Amino acid sequence: CASSYSPFRGTYGYTF. The rearrangement uses TRBV6-5 and TRBJ1-2, with TRBD1 as a possible D gene (6 bases). V was trimmed by 0 bases and J by 4 bases, leaving 15 bases between them. Per the germline V gene, CDR1 is MNHEY and CDR2 is SVGAGI. This CDR3 has 16 amino acids.

V gene TRBV6-6 combines with J gene TRBJ2-1; 12 nucleotides align to TRBD2. The junction had 6 bases not matched to a gene; V was cut back by 5 bases and J by 7 bases. The CDR3 spans 15 residues. Looked up from germline, CDR1 is MNHNY and CDR2 is SVGAGI (reference sequence). Here the CDR3 reads CASSVPGLAGNEQFF. In nucleotides, the CDR3 is TGTGCCAGCAGTGTACCTGGACTAGCGGGAAATGAGCAGTTCTTC.